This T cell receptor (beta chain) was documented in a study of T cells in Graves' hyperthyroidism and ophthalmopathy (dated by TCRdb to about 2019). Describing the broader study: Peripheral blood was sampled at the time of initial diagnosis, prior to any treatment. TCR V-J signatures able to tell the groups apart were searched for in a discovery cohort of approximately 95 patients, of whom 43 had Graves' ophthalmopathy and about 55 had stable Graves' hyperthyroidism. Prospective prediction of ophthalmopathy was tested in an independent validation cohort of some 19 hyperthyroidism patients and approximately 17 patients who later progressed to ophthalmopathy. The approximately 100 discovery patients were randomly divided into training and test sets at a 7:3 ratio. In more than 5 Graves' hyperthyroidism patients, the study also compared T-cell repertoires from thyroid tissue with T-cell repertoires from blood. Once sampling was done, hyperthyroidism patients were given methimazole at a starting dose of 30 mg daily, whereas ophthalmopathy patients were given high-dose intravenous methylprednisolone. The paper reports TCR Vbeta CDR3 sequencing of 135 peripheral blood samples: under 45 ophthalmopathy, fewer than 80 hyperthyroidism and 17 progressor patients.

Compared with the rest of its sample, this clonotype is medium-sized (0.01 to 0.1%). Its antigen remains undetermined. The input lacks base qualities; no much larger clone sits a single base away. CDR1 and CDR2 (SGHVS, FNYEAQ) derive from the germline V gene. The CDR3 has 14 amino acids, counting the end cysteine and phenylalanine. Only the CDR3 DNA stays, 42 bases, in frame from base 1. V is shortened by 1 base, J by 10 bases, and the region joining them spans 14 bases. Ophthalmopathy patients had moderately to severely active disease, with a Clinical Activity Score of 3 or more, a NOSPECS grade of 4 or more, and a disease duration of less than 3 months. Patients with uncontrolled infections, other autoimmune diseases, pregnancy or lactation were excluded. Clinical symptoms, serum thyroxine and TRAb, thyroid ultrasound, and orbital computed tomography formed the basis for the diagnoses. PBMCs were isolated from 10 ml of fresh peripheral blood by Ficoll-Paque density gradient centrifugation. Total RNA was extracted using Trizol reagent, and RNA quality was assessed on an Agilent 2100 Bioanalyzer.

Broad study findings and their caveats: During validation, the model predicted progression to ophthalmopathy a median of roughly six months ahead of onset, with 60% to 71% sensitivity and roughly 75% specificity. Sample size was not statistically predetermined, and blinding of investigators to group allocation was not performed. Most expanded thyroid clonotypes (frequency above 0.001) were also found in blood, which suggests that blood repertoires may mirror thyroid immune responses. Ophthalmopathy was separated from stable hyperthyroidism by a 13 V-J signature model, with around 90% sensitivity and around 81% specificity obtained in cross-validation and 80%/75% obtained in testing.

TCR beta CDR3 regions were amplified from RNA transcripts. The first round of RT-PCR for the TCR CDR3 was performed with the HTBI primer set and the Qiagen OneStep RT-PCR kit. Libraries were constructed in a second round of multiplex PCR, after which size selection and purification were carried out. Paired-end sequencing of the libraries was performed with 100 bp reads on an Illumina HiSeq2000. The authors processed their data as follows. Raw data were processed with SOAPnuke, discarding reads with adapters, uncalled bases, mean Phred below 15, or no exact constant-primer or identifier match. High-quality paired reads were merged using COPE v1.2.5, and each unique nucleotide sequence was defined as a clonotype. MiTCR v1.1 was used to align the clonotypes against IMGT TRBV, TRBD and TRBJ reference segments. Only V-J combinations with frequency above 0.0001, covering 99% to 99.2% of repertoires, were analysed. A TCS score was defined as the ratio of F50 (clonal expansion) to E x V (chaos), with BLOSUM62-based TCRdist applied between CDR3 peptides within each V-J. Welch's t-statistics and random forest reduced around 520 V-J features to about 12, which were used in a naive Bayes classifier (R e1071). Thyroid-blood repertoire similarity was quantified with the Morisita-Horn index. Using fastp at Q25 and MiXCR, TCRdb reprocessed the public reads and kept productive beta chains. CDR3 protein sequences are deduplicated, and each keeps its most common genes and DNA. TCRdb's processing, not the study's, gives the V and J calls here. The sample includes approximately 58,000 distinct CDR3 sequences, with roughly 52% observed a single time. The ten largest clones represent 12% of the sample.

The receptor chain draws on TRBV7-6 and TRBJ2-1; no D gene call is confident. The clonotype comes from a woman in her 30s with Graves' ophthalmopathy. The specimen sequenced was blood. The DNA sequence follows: TGTGCCAGCAGCTTAGTTCAATGGGGTACCGAGCAGTTCTTC. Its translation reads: CASSLVQWGTEQFF.